This T cell receptor (beta chain) was sequenced for a study of blood T cell repertoires in COVID-19. Study overall: Some COVID-19 samples were acute and others convalescent; all came from the United States, Italy and Spain. Sample material is recorded as cDNA or gDNA derived from T cells, B-cell-depleted T cells, or PBMCs.

The junction had 0 bases not matched to a gene; V was cut back by 4 bases and J by 1 base. Per germline, CDR1 MDHEN and CDR2 SYDVKM. The length of the CDR3 is 13 residues. This study enrolled people aged roughly 18 to 89 from about two dozen US geographic areas. How the authors handled the data: Reference gene primer amplification gave nucleated cell count estimates. Here immunoSEQ multiplex PCR was the method, and the copy in TCRdb shows in-frame clones only, minus some. V and J calls plus clone size are reproduced from that table; the DNA served to infer D and trimming. The sample carries roughly 400,000 clones, 80% to 90% recorded once.

The chain joins TRBV28 to TRBJ2-5; 7 bases fit TRBD1. The sequence came from a man aged 30 to 39 who had recovered from COVID-19. The specimen sequenced was PBMCs or T cells enriched from blood (not recorded which). CDR3 in amino acids: CASSSGGQETQYF. CDR3 nucleotide sequence: TGTGCCAGCAGTTCAGGGGGCCAAGAGACCCAGTACTTC.